These 6 T cell receptor beta chains came from one sample sequenced in a study of shared clonotypes between healthy human individuals. Produced via immunoSEQ multiplex PCR; TCRdb's table is partial and in-frame only. The table shows about 1,500,000 clones, with roughly 96% occurring only once. Sequences were obtained from naive CD4+ T cells sorted from blood. Subset here: CD45RA+ positively selected. Receptors originate from a man aged 25-40 years in good health.

The V gene is TRBV7-9, the J gene TRBJ1-1, with D unclear. Germline V gives CDR1 SEHNR, CDR2 FQNEAQ (reference sequence). The CDR3 length is 15 residues. Trimming stripped 2 bases from V and 2 bases from J, with 12 bases between. DNA for the CDR3: TGTGCCAGCAGCTTATCTCTGCCCGGTAACACTGAAGCTTTCTTT. It is translated as CASSLSLPGNTEAFF.

This clone was counted once. The gene calls are TRBV5-1 and TRBJ2-5; D call uncertain. The CDR3 totals 13 residues. Between the trimmed V and J ends, which lost 4 bases and 5 bases, there was a span of 12 bases. CDR1 and CDR2 (germline): SGHRS, YFSETQ. CDR3 nucleotide sequence: TGCGCCAGCAGCCCGACTGATGGGGAGACCCAGTACTTC. Encoded protein: CASSPTDGETQYF.

This clone was picked up a small number of times. The V and J genes are TRBV14 and TRBJ2-2; D unresolved. V dropped 3 bases and J dropped 8 bases, with 13 bases sitting between them. The CDR3 contains 14 residues. Germline V gene data show CDR1 as SGHDN and CDR2 as FVKESK. The CDR3 sequence is CASSHRTALGELFF. CDR3 DNA: TGTGCCAGCAGCCACCGCACGGCCCTAGGGGAGCTGTTTTTT.

This sequence joins TRBV27 and TRBJ2-1; TRBD2 might be the D (6 bases). Looked up from germline, CDR1 is MNHEY and CDR2 is SMNVEV (reference sequence). V lost 5 bases to trimming and J lost 1 base, with 15 bases between them. This CDR3 is 16 amino acids long. The CDR3 spells CASSGLSGRSYNEQFF. CDR3 DNA sequence: TGTGCCAGCAGTGGTCTTAGCGGCAGATCCTACAATGAGCAGTTCTTC.

The chain employs TRBV30 and TRBJ1-3; D not resolved. The length of the CDR3 is 17 residues. Germline CDR1 and CDR2: GTSNPN and SVGIG (reference sequence). V lost 0 bases and J lost 0, with 15 bases in between. The CDR3 sequence: CAWSVRRGQNSGNTIYF. CDR3 nucleotide sequence: TGTGCCTGGAGTGTACGGCGTGGGCAGAACTCTGGAAACACCATATATTTT.

The chain combines TRBV5-1 with TRBJ2-7; D gene unclear. Trimming left V 3 bases short and J 2 bases short, with 9 bases between. This CDR3 is built from 13 residues. Germline V CDR1 and CDR2: SGHRS, YFSETQ. CDR3 coding DNA: TGCGCCAGCAGCTCCGGGTCTACCTACGAGCAGTACTTC. Translating gives CASSSGSTYEQYF. Variable domain in full (rest from reference TRBV5-1 and TRBJ2-7): KAGVTQTPRYLIKTRGQQVTLSCSPISGHRSVSWYQQTPGQGLQFLFEYFSETQRNKGNFPGRFSGRQFSNSRSEMNVSTLELGDSALYLCASSSGSTYEQYFGPGTRLTVT.